The next 4 T cell receptor beta chains were all read from a single sample in a study of cytomegalovirus exposure and HLA in healthy donors. The PCR made use of 60 Vbeta and 13 Jbeta primers. TCRdb's copy holds only in-frame clones and misses some; the assay was immunoSEQ multiplex PCR. The sample contains about 210,000 clones, over 80% of which appear only once. Specimen: PBMCs. The receptors stem from a woman between 45 and 60 years old in good health and CMV-seropositive.

This clone came up a few times. The rearrangement uses TRBV19 and TRBJ1-1, with D maybe TRBD1 (5 bases). V lost 3 bases, J lost 1 base, and 6 bases lay in between. CDR3 length equals 13 residues. Germline V gene sequence: CDR1 LNHDA, CDR2 SQIVND (reference sequence). DNA for the CDR3: TGTGCCAGTAGTATGGGGGGGAACACTGAAGCTTTCTTT. Its protein is CASSMGGNTEAFF.

The V and J genes are TRBV5-1 and TRBJ1-2; tentatively, D is TRBD1 (6 bases). V was shortened by 4 bases and J by 8 bases, with 12 bases between the two germline ends. Germline CDR1 and CDR2: SGHRS and YFSETQ. This CDR3 has 12 amino acids. CDR3 loop: CASSPQGIGYTF. CDR3 nucleotides: TGCGCCAGCAGCCCCCAGGGGATCGGCTACACCTTC. The full variable domain, completed using reference TRBV5-1 and TRBJ1-2, is KAGVTQTPRYLIKTRGQQVTLSCSPISGHRSVSWYQQTPGQGLQFLFEYFSETQRNKGNFPGRFSGRQFSNSRSEMNVSTLELGDSALYLCASSPQGIGYTFGSGTRLTVV.

The chain couples TRBV27 to TRBJ1-1; 10 bases agree with TRBD1. CDR1 is MNHEY and CDR2 is SMNVEV in the germline V gene (reference sequence). This CDR3 comprises 15 residues. Trimming cost V 1 base and J 6 bases; bases outside gene matches: 5. The CDR3 here is CASSLFGQGGAEAFF. The CDR3 nucleotides are TGTGCCAGCAGTTTATTTGGACAGGGGGGCGCTGAAGCTTTCTTT.

The chain recombines TRBV28 with TRBJ1-2; D call uncertain. The CDR3 length is 12 residues. Germline CDR1 and CDR2: MDHEN and SYDVKM. Trimming removed 8 bases at V and 8 bases at J, with 15 bases between. The CDR3 DNA follows: TGTGCCAGCGGTCAGTGGAGCGGGGGCTACACCTTC. This encodes CASGQWSGGYTF.